Following are 13 T cell receptor beta chains from one sample sequenced in a study of T cells in Graves' hyperthyroidism and ophthalmopathy. RNA transcripts yielded amplified TCR beta CDR3 regions. HTBI primers drove first-round RT-PCR of the TCR CDR3. TCRdb reprocessed the multiplex PCR reads with MiXCR, giving one entry per CDR3 protein. This repertoire shows 200,000 to 250,000 distinct CDR3 sequences, about a sixth found once; its top ten account for roughly 49%. Sequenced material: blood. Receptors originate from a woman aged 45-60 years with Graves' hyperthyroidism.

The rearrangement links TRBV7-8 to TRBJ2-7; D tentatively reads TRBD1 or TRBD2 (5 bases each). The CDR3 is made up of 15 amino acids. Deletions cut 2 bases from V and 2 bases from J, with 13 bases between. Germline assignment: CDR1 SGHVS and CDR2 FQNEAQ. CDR3 residues: CASSLRRQGAYEQYF. For the CDR3, the DNA is TGTGCCAGCAGCTTACGGCGTCAGGGAGCCTACGAGCAGTACTTC.

This clonotype was detected ten times or more. The V gene is TRBV6-2 or TRBV6-3, the J gene TRBJ2-5; TRBD2 is a possible D gene (5 bases). This CDR3 comprises 11 residues. Germline CDR1 is MNHEY and CDR2 is SVGEGT. The V and J ends lost 11 bases and 3 bases respectively, with 10 bases between them. The chain's CDR3 is CAVTGEETQYF. As DNA, the CDR3 is TGTGCCGTAACCGGGGAAGAGACCCAGTACTTC.

The sample holds many counts of this clonotype. The chain couples TRBV24-1 to TRBJ2-1; no clear D. CDR1 KGHDR and CDR2 SFDVKD come from the germline V gene. There are 16 residues in the CDR3. Trimming removed 9 bases from V and 2 bases from J, with 19 bases in between. CDR3 in DNA: TGTGCCACCGGGTCTTGGCAGGCGGCGACCTACAATGAGCAGTTCTTC. As protein: CATGSWQAATYNEQFF.

This clonotype has a count of ten or more. The rearrangement links TRBV12-3 or TRBV12-4 to TRBJ2-1, with D perhaps matching TRBD1 or TRBD2 (5 bases each). V dropped 1 base and J dropped 10 bases, with 20 bases sitting between them. The CDR3 runs to 16 residues. The CDR3 spells CASSLGSRDPGREQFF. CDR3 coding DNA: TGTGCCAGCAGTTTAGGAAGCCGGGACCCAGGGCGGGAGCAGTTCTTC.

CDR3 in amino acids: CASSYRAGRPYEQYF. CDR3 in DNA: TGTGCCAGCAGTTACAGGGCGGGTCGTCCCTACGAGCAGTACTTC. V usage is TRBV6-5 and J usage is TRBJ2-7, with D perhaps TRBD2 (5 bases). V gave up 2 bases and J gave up 2 bases, with 13 bases separating them. The CDR3 loop spans 15 amino acids. The germline V gene encodes CDR1 MNHEY and CDR2 SVGAGI.

This clonotype was picked up many times. The rearrangement joins TRBV7-2 to TRBJ2-7; D possibly matches TRBD1 or TRBD2 (5 bases each). The germline V gene has CDR1 SGHTA and CDR2 FQGNSA. The CDR3 contains 13 residues. V lost 9 bases, J lost 3 bases, and 15 bases lay in between. In nucleotides, the CDR3 is TGTGCCAGACGCGCCGGGGCGAGCTACGAGCAGTACTTC. Protein: CARRAGASYEQYF.

The chain carries TRBV9 and TRBJ2-3, with TRBD2 identical over 10 bases. Trimming took 4 bases from V and 2 from J; bases not matched to a gene: 7. Per the germline V gene, CDR1 is SGDLS and CDR2 is YYNGEE. The CDR3 covers 16 residues. Here the CDR3 reads CASSTGTSEITDTQYF. CDR3 coding DNA: TGTGCCAGCAGCACGGGGACTAGCGAGATCACAGATACGCAGTATTTT.

V and J are TRBV4-3 and TRBJ1-1; 7 bases are a match to TRBD1. The V gene end was trimmed by 1 base and the J gene end by 5 bases; junction bases not matched to a gene: 4. Germline CDR1 reads LGHNA; CDR2 reads YSLEER. The CDR3 spans 14 residues. Here the CDR3 reads CASSQATGRTEAFF. CDR3 DNA: TGCGCCAGCAGCCAAGCGACAGGGAGGACTGAAGCTTTCTTT.

This clonotype was seen just once. The chain recombines TRBV11-2 with TRBJ2-5; tentative D call: TRBD1 (5 bases). V was clipped by 1 base and J by 2 bases, with 11 bases between them. Germline-derived CDR1 and CDR2 are SGHAT and FQNNGV. This CDR3 spans 15 amino acids. This CDR3 is CASSLVAGIQETQYF. The CDR3 DNA follows: TGTGCCAGCAGCTTAGTGGCAGGGATACAAGAGACCCAGTACTTC.

This clonotype was counted many times. The rearrangement joins TRBV28 to TRBJ2-7; a possible D gene is TRBD2 (6 bases). Germline lookup yields CDR1 MDHEN and CDR2 SYDVKM. V lost 4 bases to trimming and J lost 5 bases, with 18 bases between them. The CDR3 runs 15 residues. In DNA, the CDR3 is TGTGCCAGCAGTTGCCGGGGAGCGGGCTGCCACGAGCAGTACTTC. This codes for CASSCRGAGCHEQYF.

V is TRBV2 and J is TRBJ2-2, with D unclear. Per germline, CDR1 SNHLY and CDR2 FYNNEI. V dropped 2 bases and J dropped 10 bases, with 14 bases sitting between them. This CDR3 comprises 14 residues. In nucleotides, the CDR3 is TGTGCCAGCAGTGAAAATGTGTCTTTGGAGGAGCTGTTTTTT. This gives the protein CASSENVSLEELFF.

The table lists this clonotype with many counts. Written as DNA, the CDR3 is TGCAGTGCTGGAGTGGGAGCGGGAGTTGAGACCCAGTACTTC. It yields the protein CSAGVGAGVETQYF. The rearrangement joins TRBV20-1 to TRBJ2-5, with TRBD2 identical over 8 bases. Germline CDR1 is DFQATT and CDR2 is SNEGSKA (reference sequence). The CDR3 loop spans 14 amino acids. V shed 5 bases, J shed 5 bases, and the junction held 10 bases outside the gene matches.

Comments on this clonotype: This may stem from a read error, because a much larger clone lies one nucleotide away. V is TRBV6-1 and J is TRBJ2-7; weak D call: TRBD2 (5 bases). The CDR3 length is 13 residues. Germline CDR1 reads MNHNS; CDR2 reads SASEGT. Here the CDR3 DNA reads TGTGTCAGCACCCGAGGGTCCCCTGACGAGCAGTACTTC. Protein sequence: CVSTRGSPDEQYF.